This TCR beta chain emerged from a study of T cells in Graves' hyperthyroidism and ophthalmopathy. Study-level information: Prior to any treatment, at the point of initial diagnosis, peripheral blood was collected. Points from the study as a whole: Ophthalmopathy stood apart from stable hyperthyroidism in a 13 V-J model.

This clonotype was observed at least ten times. Its antigen is unknown. V shed 2 bases and J shed 0 bases, with 7 bases lying between them. The CDR3 runs 14 residues. Germline-derived CDR1 and CDR2 are MNHEY and SMNVEV (reference sequence). TCR beta CDR3 regions were amplified from RNA transcripts. With the HTBI primer set, the TCR CDR3 went through a first round of RT-PCR. TCRdb fed the multiplex PCR reads into MiXCR, producing one record per CDR3 protein. The table includes about 270,000 distinct CDR3 sequences, approximately 24% detected once. The specimen was blood. The rearrangement links TRBV27 to TRBJ1-1, with no clear D. The sequence derives from a woman between 35 and 50 years old with Graves' ophthalmopathy. The CDR3 DNA sequence: TGTGCCAGCAGTTTAACAGAGATGAACACTGAAGCTTTCTTT. Protein sequence: CASSLTEMNTEAFF.